Listed below are T cell receptor beta chains from one sample, sequenced in a study of lymphopenia after photon versus proton radiotherapy. Assay: immunoSEQ multiplex PCR; the TCRdb copy retains only in-frame clones and omits some. Counted here are approximately 160,000 clones, 88% occurring once; the ten biggest clones make up around 4.5%. Material: peripheral blood, obtained from a patient treated with photon-based radiotherapy. The receptors come from a man in his fifties with gastric cancer. Both conserved end residues are part of each CDR3. D genes are given only for firm matches. Clone sizes are given selectively: once, few, many, or a class where the clone is expanded.

TRBJ2-1,TRBV6-1,-,-,TGTGCCAGCGCCTTTATCAATGAGCAGTTCTTC,CASAFINEQFF
TRBJ1-4,TRBV28,-,-,TGTGCCAGCAGTTCTCCCGCCCTGGGGGGCGTAAATGAAAAACTGTTTTTT,CASSSPALGGVNEKLFF
TRBJ1-1,TRBV5-4,TRBD1,-,TGTGCCAGCAGCCCGACAGGGGGCAGCTCTGAAGCTTTCTTT,CASSPTGGSSEAFF
TRBJ2-5,TRBV7-2,TRBD2,-,TGTGCCAGCAGCTTAGACCGCGGGAGGGTCCAAGAGACCCAGTACTTC,CASSLDRGRVQETQYF
TRBJ1-1,TRBV13,-,-,TGTGCCAGCAGCAGAAAGCTGAACACTGAAGCTTTCTTT,CASSRKLNTEAFF
TRBJ1-1,TRBV6-4,-,-,TGTGCCAGCAGTGATCAGGGGAGCACTGAAGCTTTCTTT,CASSDQGSTEAFF
TRBJ1-2,TRBV27,TRBD1,-,TGTGCCAGCAGTGCCTGGGACAGTCAGGGTGGCTACACCTTC,CASSAWDSQGGYTF
TRBJ2-3,TRBV19,TRBD2,-,TGTGCCAGTAGGGAGGGACTAGCGTTTGCAGATACGCAGTATTTT,CASREGLAFADTQYF
TRBJ2-7,TRBV6-6,-,-,TGTGCCAGCAGTTACCCCCGGGACGAGCAGTACTTC,CASSYPRDEQYF
TRBJ2-7,TRBV28,TRBD2,-,TGTGCCAGCAGTTTAACCCTAGCGGGAGGGGCCTACGAGCAGTACTTC,CASSLTLAGGAYEQYF
TRBJ2-2,TRBV6-5,-,-,TGTGCCAGCAGTTACGTGGGAGCGAACACCGGGGAGCTGTTTTTT,CASSYVGANTGELFF
TRBJ2-3,TRBV9,-,-,TGTGCCAGCAGCATTGACTGGCAGGGGACGCAGTATTTT,CASSIDWQGTQYF
TRBJ2-2,TRBV5-1,-,once,TGCGCCAGCAGCTTTGACACCCTGAACACCGGGGAGCTGTTTTTT,CASSFDTLNTGELFF
TRBJ2-2,TRBV7-3,TRBD2,once,TGTGCCAGCAGCTTAGTCGGGACTAGCTACACCGGGGAGCTGTTTTTT,CASSLVGTSYTGELFF
TRBJ1-1,TRBV19,TRBD1,-,TGTGCCAGTAGACCCACCGCGGGGACAGGGGGGCTTATGAACACTGAAGCTTTCTTT,CASRPTAGTGGLMNTEAFF
TRBJ1-1,TRBV6-5,-,-,TGTGCCAGCAGTTACTCTGGCAGTAGAGACACTGAAGCTTTCTTT,CASSYSGSRDTEAFF
TRBJ1-3,TRBV6-5,-,-,TGTGCCACCCGATCTGGAAACACCATATATTTT,CATRSGNTIYF
TRBJ1-1,TRBV7-9,-,once,TGTGCCAGCAGCTTCGAGGGTTGGGACACTGAAGCTTTCTTT,CASSFEGWDTEAFF
TRBJ2-6,TRBV5-3,TRBD1,-,TGTGCCAGAAGCTTGGCTTGGACAGGGCCTTGGTCTGGGGCCAACGTCCTGACTTTC,CARSLAWTGPWSGANVLTF
TRBJ2-3,TRBV9,TRBD2,-,TGTGCCAGCAGCGAGGGGCTAGCGGGAGGAGATACGCAGTATTTT,CASSEGLAGGDTQYF
TRBJ1-2,TRBV28,-,-,TGTGCCAGCAGTTTAAGCAGGGTCGGCTATGGCTACACCTTC,CASSLSRVGYGYTF
TRBJ2-2,TRBV10-1,-,few,TGCGCCAGCTCCCAAGTTGGGGTTGGGTCTTCGAACACCGGGGAGCTGTTTTTT,CASSQVGVGSSNTGELFF